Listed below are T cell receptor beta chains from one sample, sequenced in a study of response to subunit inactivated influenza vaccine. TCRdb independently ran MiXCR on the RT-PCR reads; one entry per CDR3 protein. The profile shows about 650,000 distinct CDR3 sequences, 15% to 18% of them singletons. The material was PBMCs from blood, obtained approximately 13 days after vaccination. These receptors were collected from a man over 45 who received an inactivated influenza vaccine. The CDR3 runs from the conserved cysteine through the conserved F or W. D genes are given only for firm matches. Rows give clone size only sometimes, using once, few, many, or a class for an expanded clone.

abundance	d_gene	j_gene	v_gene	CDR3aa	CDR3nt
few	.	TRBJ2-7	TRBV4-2	CASSQVGPPDEQYF	TGTGCCAGCAGCCAAGTGGGACCACCCGACGAGCAGTACTTC
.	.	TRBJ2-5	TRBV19	CASRPGPHSTQYF	TGTGCCAGTCGACCGGGTCCTCATTCGACCCAGTACTTC
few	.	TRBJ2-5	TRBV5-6	CASSLARAWSFPPYQETQYF	TGTGCCAGCAGCTTGGCAAGGGCTTGGAGTTTCCCCCCCTACCAAGAGACCCAGTACTTC
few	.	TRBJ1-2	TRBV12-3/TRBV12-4	CASSPSRGGYTF	TGTGCCAGCAGTCCCTCTCGAGGTGGCTACACCTTC
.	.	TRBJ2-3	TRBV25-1	CASSELRGDTQYF	TGTGCCAGCAGTGAATTACGGGGAGATACGCAGTATTTT
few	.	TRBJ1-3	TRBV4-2	CASSPDGNTIYF	TGTGCCAGCAGCCCGGATGGAAACACCATATATTTT
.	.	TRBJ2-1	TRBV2	CASSLVMYNEQFF	TGTGCCAGCAGCCTCGTCATGTACAATGAGCAGTTCTTC
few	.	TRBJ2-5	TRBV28	CASSLLNPQETQYF	TGTGCCAGCAGTTTACTGAACCCTCAAGAGACCCAGTACTTC
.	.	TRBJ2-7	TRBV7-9	CASSYRVPYEQYF	TGTGCCAGCAGCTACAGGGTACCCTACGAGCAGTACTTC
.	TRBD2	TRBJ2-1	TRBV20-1	CSARDRSGGSKFF	TGCAGTGCTAGAGATCGGAGCGGGGGTAGTAAGTTCTTC
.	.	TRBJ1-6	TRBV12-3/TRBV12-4	CASTYSLGSPLLF	TGTGCCAGCACCTACTCCCTGGGGTCACCCCTCCTCTTT
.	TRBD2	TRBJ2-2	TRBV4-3	CASSQRLANHNTGELFF	TGCGCCAGCAGCCAAAGACTAGCTAACCATAACACCGGGGAGCTGTTTTTT
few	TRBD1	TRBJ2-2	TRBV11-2	CASSSAGTGVTGELFF	TGTGCCAGCAGCTCCGCCGGGACAGGGGTGACCGGGGAGCTGTTTTTT
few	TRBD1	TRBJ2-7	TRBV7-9	CASSSRGRDRDHEQYF	TGTGCCAGCAGCTCTAGGGGCCGGGACAGGGACCACGAGCAGTACTTC
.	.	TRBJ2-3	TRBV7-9	CASSSFSVDTQYF	TGTGCCAGCAGCTCTTTTTCCGTCGATACGCAGTATTTT
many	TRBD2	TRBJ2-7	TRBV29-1	CSASGGAGYEQYF	TGCAGCGCGAGCGGGGGGGCCGGGTACGAGCAGTACTTC
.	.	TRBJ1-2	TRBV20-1	CSAGGPRGYGYTF	TGCAGTGCTGGGGGTCCTAGGGGCTATGGCTACACCTTC
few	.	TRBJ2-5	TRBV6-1	CASTRKSGSHHLLETQYF	TGTGCCAGCACTAGGAAGAGCGGATCCCACCACCTCCTGGAGACCCAGTACTTC
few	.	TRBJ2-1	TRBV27	CASSSLDMGGASYNEQFF	TGTGCCAGCAGTTCCCTCGATATGGGGGGCGCCTCCTACAATGAGCAGTTCTTC
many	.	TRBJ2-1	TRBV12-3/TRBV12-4	CASSKSTGPGEQFF	TGTGCCAGCAGTAAGAGTACAGGGCCTGGTGAGCAGTTCTTC
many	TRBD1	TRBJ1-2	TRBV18	CASSQDRALGYGYTF	TGTGCCAGCTCACAGGACAGGGCTTTGGGCTATGGCTACACCTTC
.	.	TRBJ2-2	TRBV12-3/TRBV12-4	CASSLKGGGAGGELFF	TGTGCCAGCAGCCTCAAGGGTGGGGGGGCTGGCGGGGAGCTGTTTTTT